The present T cell receptor beta chain was sequenced within a study of T cells in narcolepsy. Findings of the study overall: Autoreactive HCRT-specific and TRIB2-specific clonotypes were marked in same-patient CSF-versus-blood CD4+ comparisons.

From germline, CDR1 is SEHNR and CDR2 FQNEAQ (reference sequence). This CDR3 spans 12 amino acids. Trimming pared 5 bases from V and 3 bases from J, leaving 7 bases between. Profiling relied on immunoSEQ multiplex PCR, and the TCRdb table lists in-frame clones only, not all of them. The repertoire holds tens of thousands of clones, 88% seen once, with more than 0.9% in the top ten. For this clone: What it binds is unknown.

This clonotype was sampled from a human donor with narcolepsy. Sequencing used CD45RA- memory CD4+ T cells from PBMCs. The chain couples TRBV7-9 to TRBJ1-1, with D perhaps matching TRBD1 (5 bases). The CDR3 bases are TGTGCCAGCAGCGCAGGGTACACTGAAGCTTTCTTT. Translation gives CASSAGYTEAFF.